The next 15 T cell receptor beta chains were all read from a single sample in a study of T cells in localized non-small cell lung cancer. Method: immunoSEQ multiplex PCR; TCRdb's copy keeps in-frame clones and lacks some. The sample comprises some 64,000 clones, 75% to 90% of which are singletons, and under 2.5% rests with the top ten. The sequences come from peripheral blood, collected before any cancer treatment. Receptors were obtained from a woman aged 35-70 years with stage I lung adenocarcinoma.

This chain links TRBV19 with TRBJ2-6, with 7 positions matching TRBD2. The CDR3 has 16 residues. V shed 3 bases, J shed 0 bases, and the junction held 2 bases outside the gene matches. The germline V gene has CDR1 LNHDA and CDR2 SQIVND (reference sequence). The CDR3 sequence is CASSIGGGSGANVLTF. The CDR3 nucleotides read TGTGCCAGTAGTATCGGCGGGGGCTCTGGGGCCAACGTCCTGACTTTC.

The chain carries TRBV11-1 and TRBJ2-3, with D perhaps TRBD1 (6 bases). This CDR3 spans 14 amino acids. The V gene's germline CDR1 is SGHAT and CDR2 FQDESV (reference sequence). Trimming stripped 5 bases from V and 2 bases from J, with 11 bases between. The CDR3 nucleotides read TGTGCCAGCAGCGAAAGGACAGCCACAGATACGCAGTATTTT. This codes for CASSERTATDTQYF. The complete variable domain, with remaining parts taken from reference TRBV11-1 and TRBJ2-3, reads EAEVAQSPRYKITEKSQAVAFWCDPISGHATLYWYRQILGQGPELLVQFQDESVVDDSQLPKDRFSAERLKGVDSTLKIQPAELGDSAMYLCASSERTATDTQYFGPGTRLTVL.

This rearrangement joins TRBV27 to TRBJ1-2; TRBD1 agrees at 7 bases. The length of the CDR3 is 13 residues. CDR1 and CDR2 (germline): MNHEY, SMNVEV (reference sequence). Trimming took 6 bases from V and 2 from J; bases not matched to a gene: 3. The DNA of the CDR3 is TGTGCCAGCAGAGAGGGACAGAACTATGGCTACACCTTC. This codes for CASREGQNYGYTF.

The J gene is TRBJ2-1, the V gene TRBV19; 8 bases are shared with TRBD1. This CDR3 has 16 residues. The ends lost 2 bases at V and 6 bases at J; junction bases unmatched: 9. Germline values: CDR1 LNHDA, CDR2 SQIVND (reference sequence). The CDR3 loop is CASSISGGTGGNEQFF. The CDR3 region has the DNA TGTGCCAGTAGTATATCCGGGGGAACAGGGGGCAATGAGCAGTTCTTC.

The rearrangement joins TRBV7-9 to TRBJ2-1; a possible D gene is TRBD1 (5 bases). Trimming left V 9 bases short and J 3 bases short, with 12 bases between. The CDR3 covers 13 residues. Looked up from germline, CDR1 is SEHNR and CDR2 is FQNEAQ (reference sequence). The CDR3 DNA is TGTGCCAGTCAGATAGGGGTCTACAATGAGCAGTTCTTC. Protein product: CASQIGVYNEQFF.

V usage is TRBV7-2 and J usage is TRBJ2-3; 12 bases fit TRBD2. This CDR3 is 15 amino acids long. The ends lost 5 bases at V and 4 bases at J; junction bases unmatched: 4. Germline CDR1 reads SGHTA; CDR2 reads FQGNSA. CDR3 in amino acids: CASSPTSGSSDTQYF. As DNA, the CDR3 is TGTGCCAGCAGCCCGACTAGCGGGAGCTCAGATACGCAGTATTTT.

The chain links TRBV7-8 to TRBJ1-4; D not certain. This CDR3 has 17 residues. Trimming pared 1 base from V and 4 bases from J, leaving 16 bases between. Germline lookup yields CDR1 SGHVS and CDR2 FQNEAQ. This CDR3 is CASSLVGVESHNEKLFF. Written as DNA, the CDR3 is TGTGCCAGCAGCTTAGTGGGAGTCGAGTCCCATAATGAAAAACTGTTTTTT.

V gene TRBV5-5 combines with J gene TRBJ2-7; the match to TRBD1 covers 7 bases. Germline V gene data show CDR1 as SGHKS and CDR2 as YYEKEE (reference sequence). The CDR3 spans 13 residues. Trimming took 0 bases from V and 6 from J; bases not matched to a gene: 3. CDR3 sequence reads: CASSLARGPEQYF. In nucleotides, the CDR3 is TGTGCCAGCAGCTTGGCTAGGGGGCCCGAGCAGTACTTC.

The genes are TRBV11-2 and TRBJ1-2; perhaps TRBD1 as D (6 bases). Trimming left V 2 bases short and J 4 bases short, with 17 bases between. In germline, CDR1 is SGHAT, CDR2 FQNNGV. This CDR3 is 16 amino acids long. The CDR3 here is CASSLSTGKFLYGYTF. The DNA of the CDR3 is TGTGCCAGCAGCTTATCCACAGGGAAATTTCTCTATGGCTACACCTTC.

The sample holds one count of this clone. The J gene is TRBJ1-1, the V gene TRBV5-6; 7 nucleotides agree with TRBD1. Looked up from germline, CDR1 is SGHDT and CDR2 is YYEEEE. The CDR3 is made up of 16 amino acids. Unmatched junction bases numbered 7, after V lost 1 base and J lost 1 base. CDR3 sequence reads: CASSLTGVGPNTEAFF. The CDR3 DNA sequence: TGTGCCAGCAGCTTGACAGGGGTAGGACCGAACACTGAAGCTTTCTTT.

The gene calls are TRBV25-1 and TRBJ2-3, with TRBD2 matching over 10 bases. Trimming took 4 bases from V and 7 from J; bases not matched to a gene: 8. The CDR3 has 15 amino acids. In germline, CDR1 is MGHDK, CDR2 SYGVNS. This chain's CDR3 is CASSALAGAGHTQYF. The DNA for the CDR3 is TGTGCCAGCAGTGCGCTAGCGGGGGCCGGACATACGCAGTATTTT.

The chain joins TRBV5-6 to TRBJ1-1; D unclear. The CDR3 totals 16 residues. Trimming removed 0 bases at V and 1 base at J, with 13 bases between. From germline, CDR1 is SGHDT and CDR2 YYEEEE. CDR3 protein: CASSLVSGRGNTEAFF. The DNA of the CDR3 is TGTGCCAGCAGCTTGGTGTCGGGCCGGGGGAACACTGAAGCTTTCTTT.

This clone was counted between two and nine times. The chain couples TRBV2 to TRBJ1-5; TRBD1 might be the D (5 bases). The germline CDR1 and CDR2 sequences are SNHLY and FYNNEI. V gave up 0 bases and J gave up 10 bases, with 7 bases separating them. The CDR3 is made up of 12 amino acids. This chain's CDR3 is CASSEAGRPQHF. The CDR3 DNA is TGTGCCAGCAGTGAAGCGGGGCGACCCCAGCATTTT.

V and J are TRBV19 and TRBJ2-7; possible D gene TRBD2, 5 bases. The CDR3 consists of 15 residues. Between the trimmed V and J ends, which lost 1 base and 4 bases, there was a span of 14 bases. Germline lookup yields CDR1 LNHDA and CDR2 SQIVND (reference sequence). CDR3 in DNA: TGTGCCAGTAGTATAGTCCCTAGCCCCGTGTACGAGCAGTACTTC. Translated, it gives CASSIVPSPVYEQYF.

This chain links TRBV19 with TRBJ2-1; the match to TRBD2 covers 7 bases. The germline gives CDR1 LNHDA, CDR2 SQIVND (reference sequence). The CDR3 covers 15 residues. J lost 7 bases, V lost 10 bases, and 16 bases had no gene match. CDR3 loop: CATADWREFGNEQFF. The CDR3 bases are TGTGCCACCGCTGACTGGCGGGAGTTCGGAAATGAGCAGTTCTTC.